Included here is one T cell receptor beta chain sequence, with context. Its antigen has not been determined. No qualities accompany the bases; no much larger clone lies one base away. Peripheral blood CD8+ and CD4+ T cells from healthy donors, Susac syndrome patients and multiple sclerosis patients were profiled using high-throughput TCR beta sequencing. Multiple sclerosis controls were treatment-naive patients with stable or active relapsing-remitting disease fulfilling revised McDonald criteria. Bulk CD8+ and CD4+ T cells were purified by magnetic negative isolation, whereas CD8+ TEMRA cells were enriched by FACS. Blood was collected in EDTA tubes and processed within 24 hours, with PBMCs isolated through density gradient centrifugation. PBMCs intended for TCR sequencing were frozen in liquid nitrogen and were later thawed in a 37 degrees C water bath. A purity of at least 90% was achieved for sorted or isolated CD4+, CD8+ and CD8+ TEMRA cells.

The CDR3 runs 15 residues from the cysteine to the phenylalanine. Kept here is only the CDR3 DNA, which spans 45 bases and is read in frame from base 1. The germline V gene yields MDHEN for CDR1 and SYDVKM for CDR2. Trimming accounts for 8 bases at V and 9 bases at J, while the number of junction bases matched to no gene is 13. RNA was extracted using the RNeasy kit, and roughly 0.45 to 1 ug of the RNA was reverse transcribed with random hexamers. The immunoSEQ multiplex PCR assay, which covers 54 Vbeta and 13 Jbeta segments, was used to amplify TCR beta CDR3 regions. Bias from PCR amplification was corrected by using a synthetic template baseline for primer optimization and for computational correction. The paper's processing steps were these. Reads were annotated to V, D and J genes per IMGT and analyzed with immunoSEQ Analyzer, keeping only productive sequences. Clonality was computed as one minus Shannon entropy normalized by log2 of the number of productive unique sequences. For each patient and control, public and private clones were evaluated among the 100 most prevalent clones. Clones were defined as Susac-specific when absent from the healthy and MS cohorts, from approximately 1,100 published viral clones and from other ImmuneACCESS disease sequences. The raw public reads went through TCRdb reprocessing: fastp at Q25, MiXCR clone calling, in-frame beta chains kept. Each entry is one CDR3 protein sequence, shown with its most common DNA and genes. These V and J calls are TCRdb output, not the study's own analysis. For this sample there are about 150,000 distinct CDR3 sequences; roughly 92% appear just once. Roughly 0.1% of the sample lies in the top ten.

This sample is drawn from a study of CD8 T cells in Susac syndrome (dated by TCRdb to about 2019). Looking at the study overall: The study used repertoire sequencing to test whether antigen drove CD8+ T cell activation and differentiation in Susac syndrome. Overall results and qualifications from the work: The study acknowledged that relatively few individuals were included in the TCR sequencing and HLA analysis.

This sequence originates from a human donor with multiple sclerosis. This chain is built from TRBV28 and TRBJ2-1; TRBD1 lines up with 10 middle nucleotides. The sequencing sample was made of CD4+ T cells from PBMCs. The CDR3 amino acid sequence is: CASPPSGQGFAEQFF. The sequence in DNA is TGTGCCAGCCCCCCCTCGGGACAGGGGTTTGCTGAGCAGTTCTTC.